A single T cell receptor (beta chain) is shown here with its context. Under the authors' procedure: Using reference gene primer amplification, nucleated cell counts were estimated. The table came from immunoSEQ multiplex PCR; TCRdb's copy has only in-frame clones and leaves some out. V, J and clone size derive from that table, while D and trimming were established from the DNA sequence. The repertoire has about 360,000 clones, around 86% of them found once; the top ten carry 3%. Trimming took off 4 bases at V and 0 bases at J, with 19 bases between the two ends. The CDR3 is made up of 17 amino acids. Germline CDR1 SGHVS, CDR2 FQNEAQ. The sample originates from a study of blood T cell repertoires in COVID-19. Study-wide background: Some COVID-19 samples were acute and others convalescent; all came from the United States, Italy and Spain. PBMCs, B-cell-depleted T cells, or T cells were the source of the cDNA or gDNA that made up the material.

This receptor was taken from a human donor in a cohort sampled during active COVID-19. Sequencing used peripheral blood. The rearrangement links TRBV7-8 to TRBJ2-7; maybe TRBD1 (6 bases). The CDR3 spells CASSSARLLGGSYEQYF. CDR3 sequence (DNA): TGTGCCAGCAGCTCAGCGAGGCTTCTAGGGGGCTCCTACGAGCAGTACTTC.